This T cell receptor (beta chain) emerged from a study of shared clonotypes between healthy human individuals. Overall study findings and caveats: The naive CD4 repertoires of several donors were compared, and around 4.9% of clonotypes were shared.

Germline values: CDR1 MDHEN, CDR2 SYDVKM. Trimming took off 7 bases at V and 3 bases at J, with 19 bases between the two ends. The length of the CDR3 is 15 residues. With regard to this clone: Its cognate antigen is unknown.

Assay: immunoSEQ multiplex PCR; the TCRdb copy retains only in-frame clones and omits some. The sample lists some 2.3 million clones, more than 85% occurring once. The chain combines TRBV28 with TRBJ2-7, with D possibly being TRBD1 or TRBD2 (5 bases each). Sequencing used naive CD4+ T cells from PBMCs. Subset described: CD45RA+ positively selected. This receptor was identified in a man aged 18 to 30 in good health. Some clones in this sample may be carry-over from other donors' samples. CDR3 in DNA: TGTGCCAGCACCCCCGGGACCCCCGCAAACTACGAGCAGTACTTC. The encoded protein is CASTPGTPANYEQYF.